These T cell receptor beta chains were read from a single sample in a study of shared clonotypes between healthy human individuals. The assay was immunoSEQ multiplex PCR, and TCRdb's table has in-frame clones only and misses some. Of about 360,000 clones listed, roughly 70% are singletons. Sample: memory CD4+ T cells sorted from blood. The receptors come from a man younger than 40 in good health. The conserved cysteine and the conserved F or W are not part of the CDR3 here. Not all rows give a size; the values are once, few, many and, for expanded clones, a class.

j_call | v_call | cdr3_length | clone_size | cdr3_aa
TRBJ1-1 | TRBV28 | 11 | many | AILGQRDTEAF
TRBJ1-2 | TRBV2 | 10 | . | ASKEQGNGYT
TRBJ1-3 | TRBV5-1 | 14 | . | ASSRTGVAAGNTIY
TRBJ1-2 | TRBV2 | 12 | . | ASSPRTSNYGYT
TRBJ2-1 | TRBV4-1 | 14 | . | ASSHGQGFSYNEQF
TRBJ2-7 | TRBV6-6 | 13 | . | ASSLPSSQIYEQY
TRBJ1-5 | TRBV6-5 | 12 | . | ASSPTGANQPQH
TRBJ2-7 | TRBV6-6 | 11 | . | ASSSGAQVEQY
TRBJ2-7 | TRBV27 | 11 | once | ASSDRFGYEQY
TRBJ2-1 | TRBV29-1 | 14 | . | SVRPVWGASLNEQF
TRBJ2-1 | TRBV10-1 | 10 | . | ASSTRGGEQF
TRBJ2-5 | TRBV28 | 11 | . | AAGETVQETQY
TRBJ2-5 | TRBV2 | 13 | . | ASRDTGTLRETQY
TRBJ1-2 | TRBV28 | 12 | . | ASSIRGIAYGYT
TRBJ2-6 | TRBV18 | 12 | . | ASLGFGGANVLT
TRBJ2-1 | TRBV7-2 | 12 | once | ASSPVSRSNEQF
TRBJ2-7 | TRBV9 | 15 | . | ASFPSGLKIYTYEQY
TRBJ1-4 | TRBV4-3 | 17 | . | ASSQDVETGDPYLEKLF
TRBJ2-1 | TRBV14 | 13 | . | ASSQVQGRYNEQF
TRBJ2-5 | TRBV10-2 | 17 | . | ASSESTRGLAGPQETQY
TRBJ2-3 | TRBV5-6 | 13 | . | ASSLGGGPLDTQY
TRBJ2-5 | TRBV5-1 | 13 | once | ASSLGRGSGETQY
TRBJ2-7 | TRBV11-2 | 10 | . | ASSGTALEQY
TRBJ2-7 | TRBV5-4 | 13 | . | ASSYESGTGYEQY
TRBJ2-1 | TRBV4-3 | 18 | few | ASSQDPPALGYSAYNEQF
TRBJ2-7 | TRBV19 | 11 | . | ASSRQASYEQY
TRBJ2-7 | TRBV27 | 12 | few | ASSLNRDSYEQY
TRBJ1-2 | TRBV6-1 | 13 | . | ASSDFTGSTLGYT
TRBJ2-7 | TRBV7-8 | 14 | many | ASSSRGGTLGYEQY
TRBJ1-2 | TRBV6-5 | 13 | . | ASSHQARGLDGYT
TRBJ2-1 | TRBV11-2 | 13 | . | ASSKGLLDYNEQF